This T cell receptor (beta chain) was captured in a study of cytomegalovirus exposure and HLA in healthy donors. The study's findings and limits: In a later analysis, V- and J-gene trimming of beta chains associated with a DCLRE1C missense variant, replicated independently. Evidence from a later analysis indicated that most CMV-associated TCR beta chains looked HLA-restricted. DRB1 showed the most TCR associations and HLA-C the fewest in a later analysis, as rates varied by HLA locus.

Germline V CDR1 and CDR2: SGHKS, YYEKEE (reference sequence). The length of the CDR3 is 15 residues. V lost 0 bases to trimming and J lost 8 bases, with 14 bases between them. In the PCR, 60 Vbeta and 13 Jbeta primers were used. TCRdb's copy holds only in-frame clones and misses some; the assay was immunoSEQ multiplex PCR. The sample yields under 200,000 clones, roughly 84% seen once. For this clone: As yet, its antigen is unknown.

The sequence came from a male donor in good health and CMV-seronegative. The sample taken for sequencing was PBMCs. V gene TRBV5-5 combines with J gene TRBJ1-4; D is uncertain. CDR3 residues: CASSLEVTVQEKLFF. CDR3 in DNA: TGTGCCAGCAGCTTGGAGGTTACAGTCCAAGAAAAACTGTTTTTT.